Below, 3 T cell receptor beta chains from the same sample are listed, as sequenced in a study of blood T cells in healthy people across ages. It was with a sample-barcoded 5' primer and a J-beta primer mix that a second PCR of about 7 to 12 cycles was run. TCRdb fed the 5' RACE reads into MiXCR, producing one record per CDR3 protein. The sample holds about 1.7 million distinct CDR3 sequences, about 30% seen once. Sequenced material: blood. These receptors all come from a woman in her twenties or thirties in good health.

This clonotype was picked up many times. CDR3 DNA: TGTGCCAGCAGCGTAGGTAGCGGGAACTACGAGCAGTACTTC. This gives the protein CASSVGSGNYEQYF. This chain links TRBV9 with TRBJ2-7, with TRBD2 identical over 8 bases. Germline CDR1 is SGDLS and CDR2 is YYNGEE. V was clipped by 0 bases and J by 3 bases; unmatched bases: 2. This CDR3 has 14 residues.

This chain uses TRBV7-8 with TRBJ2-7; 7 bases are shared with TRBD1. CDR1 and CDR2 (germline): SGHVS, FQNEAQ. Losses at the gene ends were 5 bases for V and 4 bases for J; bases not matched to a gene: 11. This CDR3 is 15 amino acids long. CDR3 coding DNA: TGTGCCAGCAGCCCACGGGGAAGACAGGGTTACGAGCAGTACTTC. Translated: CASSPRGRQGYEQYF.

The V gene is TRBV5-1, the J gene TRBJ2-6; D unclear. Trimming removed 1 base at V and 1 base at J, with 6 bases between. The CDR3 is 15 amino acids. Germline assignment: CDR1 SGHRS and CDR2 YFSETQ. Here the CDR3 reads CASSLIGSGANVLTF. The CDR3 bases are TGCGCCAGCAGCTTGATTGGGTCTGGGGCCAACGTCCTGACTTTC.